Presented here are 21 T cell receptor beta chains from one specimen sequenced in a study of blood T cell repertoires in COVID-19. Profiling relied on immunoSEQ multiplex PCR, and the TCRdb table lists in-frame clones only, not all of them. The sample shows around 300,000 clones, around 89% of them seen only once. The sample comprised PBMCs or T cells enriched from blood (not recorded which). These receptors originate from a woman in her late teens or twenties with acute COVID-19.

The sample holds one count of this clone. This rearrangement joins TRBV9 to TRBJ2-2; 9 nucleotides line up with TRBD2. Germline CDR1 reads SGDLS; CDR2 reads YYNGEE. Trimming removed 6 bases from V and 2 bases from J; junction bases left unmatched: 5. This CDR3 is 15 amino acids long. The CDR3 nucleotides read TGTGCCAGCACCTCTAGCGGGATAAACACCGGGGAGCTGTTTTTT. Its translation: CASTSSGINTGELFF.

This clone showed up just a few times. This chain uses TRBV19 with TRBJ2-7, with 7 bases aligning to TRBD2. With V trimmed by 6 bases and J by 2 bases, 13 bases remained unmatched. This CDR3 has 16 amino acids. Germline values: CDR1 LNHDA, CDR2 SQIVND (reference sequence). The chain's CDR3 is CASSWAGTISTYEQYF. Written as DNA, the CDR3 is TGTGCCAGTAGCTGGGCGGGGACTATCTCAACCTACGAGCAGTACTTC.

The CDR3 DNA reads as TGCAGCGTTGAAAAAAAGGGGACAGCGTATGGCTACACCTTC. Its translation: CSVEKKGTAYGYTF. The chain joins TRBV29-1 to TRBJ1-2; 7 bases map to TRBD1. This CDR3 contains 14 residues. Germline V gives CDR1 SQVTM, CDR2 ANQGSEA. V shed 2 bases and J 5 bases; nucleotides not matched to a gene: 8.

This rearrangement joins TRBV5-4 to TRBJ1-5, with TRBD1 as a possible D gene (5 bases). V was clipped by 3 bases and J by 3 bases, with 16 bases between them. The CDR3 extends over 16 amino acids. Germline V gene sequence: CDR1 SGHNT, CDR2 YYREEE (reference sequence). The CDR3 DNA sequence: TGTGCCAGCAGCTCAGGAGGGGACTTCCCCAATCAGCCCCAGCATTTT. Amino acid sequence: CASSSGGDFPNQPQHF.

The genes are TRBV7-3 and TRBJ2-3; 7 bases map to TRBD1. From germline, CDR1 is SGHTA and CDR2 FQGTGA. J was trimmed by 8 bases and V by 2 bases; bases with no gene match: 7. CDR3 length equals 14 residues. CDR3 bases: TGTGCCAGCAGCTTATCGGACAGGTTTGGTACGCAGTATTTT. Its protein product is CASSLSDRFGTQYF.

In this sample, this clone turned up once. The V call is TRBV5-6, the J call TRBJ1-1, with a weak D call TRBD1 (5 bases). The V gene's germline CDR1 is SGHDT and CDR2 YYEEEE. V was clipped by 4 bases and J by 4 bases, with 17 bases between them. The CDR3 is 15 residues long. For the CDR3, the DNA is TGTGCCAGCAGCGTGGGACCACAGGCCCCCACTGAAGCTTTCTTT. Translating gives CASSVGPQAPTEAFF.

The genes are TRBV21-1 and TRBJ1-1; the table's D call of TRBD1 was not tested on the DNA. TRBV21-1 is assigned pseudogene status. The CDR3 runs to 21 residues. The CDR3 reads CASSKSTVRDRGRPPNTEAFF. DNA of the CDR3: TGTGCCAGCAGCAAATCGACCGTTAGGGACAGGGGCCGACCACCGAACACTGAAGCTTTCTTT.

This rearrangement joins TRBV11-3 to TRBJ2-2, with D perhaps matching TRBD2 (6 bases). V lost 4 bases and J 7 bases, leaving 10 bases between the germline ends. There are 13 residues in the CDR3. Looked up from germline, CDR1 is SGHNT and CDR2 is YENEEA. DNA of the CDR3: TGTGCCAGCAGCTCCACGGGGGTCGGGGAGCTGTTTTTT. Protein: CASSSTGVGELFF.

This clone was counted once. The rearrangement links TRBV5-1 to TRBJ1-1; D gene uncertain. V dropped 0 bases and J dropped 1 base, with 10 bases sitting between them. Per the germline V gene, CDR1 is SGHRS and CDR2 is YFSETQ. This CDR3 is built from 15 residues. The CDR3 here is CASSLAGFGNTEAFF. The CDR3 nucleotides are TGCGCCAGCAGCTTGGCGGGGTTCGGGAACACTGAAGCTTTCTTT.

The chain is built from TRBV7-9 and TRBJ1-2; D is uncertain. This CDR3 has 15 amino acids. In germline, CDR1 is SEHNR, CDR2 FQNEAQ (reference sequence). The V end lost 1 base, the J end lost 4 bases, and 13 bases lay between the germline ends. In DNA, the CDR3 is TGTGCCAGCAGCTTAGTGGCCAGGACTGTCTATGGCTACACCTTC. Translation gives CASSLVARTVYGYTF.

Comments on this clone: The DNA is left out, because the CDR3 cannot be placed on it with certainty; the CDR3 is given as TCRdb lists it. The chain couples TRBV19 to TRBJ2-1; the D segment call TRBD1 is taken from the table without a DNA check. From its first to its last residue, the CDR3 has 20 amino acids. Germline V gene sequence: CDR1 LNHDA, CDR2 SQIVND (reference sequence). This CDR3 reads CASTPRQFGAVLRAGLGQFF.

The CDR3 loop is CASSTTGSNTEAFF. The CDR3 DNA is TGTGCCAGCAGTACGACAGGGTCGAACACTGAAGCTTTCTTT. The J gene is TRBJ1-1, the V gene TRBV6-5; 7 bases agree with TRBD1. CDR3 size: 14 residues. With V trimmed by 5 bases and J by 1 base, 4 bases remained unmatched. The germline gives CDR1 MNHEY, CDR2 SVGAGI.

The chain links TRBV27 to TRBJ1-1; D possibly corresponds to TRBD1 (6 bases). V was pared by 4 bases and J by 8 bases, with 20 bases between. The germline V gene encodes CDR1 MNHEY and CDR2 SMNVEV (reference sequence). The CDR3 runs to 15 residues. CDR3 bases: TGTGCCAGCAGTTCCCACGACAGGAAGGGGTTGGAAGCTTTCTTT. Translation: CASSSHDRKGLEAFF.

The chain combines TRBV28 with TRBJ1-2; no definite D call. Looked up from germline, CDR1 is MDHEN and CDR2 is SYDVKM. The germline V and J ends were trimmed by 10 bases and 4 bases, with 13 bases remaining between them. The CDR3 runs to 12 residues. This CDR3 is CATDATVYGYTF. The CDR3 DNA is TGTGCCACCGACGCCACAGTCTATGGCTACACCTTC.

This chain links TRBV5-4 with TRBJ2-5, with TRBD2 matching over 7 bases. The CDR3 is 18 amino acids. Germline CDR1 reads SGHNT; CDR2 reads YYREEE (reference sequence). V was clipped by 4 bases and J by 2 bases; unmatched bases: 17. This CDR3 reads CASSPGRNRPAVQETQYF. The CDR3 DNA reads as TGTGCCAGCAGCCCCGGGAGGAATAGGCCTGCAGTTCAAGAGACCCAGTACTTC. The whole variable domain, filled in from reference TRBV5-4 and TRBJ2-5, reads ETGVTQSPTHLIKTRGQQVTLRCSSQSGHNTVSWYQQALGQGPQFIFQYYREEENGRGNFPPRFSGLQFPNYSSELNVNALELDDSALYLCASSPGRNRPAVQETQYFGPGTRLLVL.

There are a few counts of this clone. Other DNA sequences from this sample encode an identical CDR3 as well. V and J are TRBV7-3 and TRBJ2-2, with 10 bases lining up with TRBD2. Trimming removed 5 bases from V and 1 base from J; junction bases left unmatched: 1. Germline CDR1 and CDR2: SGHTA and FQGTGA. This CDR3 is built from 15 residues. CDR3: CASSRTSGNTGELFF. CDR3 coding DNA: TGTGCCAGCAGCCGGACTAGCGGGAACACCGGGGAGCTGTTTTTT.

The V gene is TRBV28, the J gene TRBJ1-2; D gene uncertain. The CDR3 covers 11 residues. Per the germline V gene, CDR1 is MDHEN and CDR2 is SYDVKM. The V end was cut by 4 bases, the J end by 8 bases, with 8 bases between. The chain's CDR3 is CASSSGLGYTF. The CDR3 bases are TGTGCCAGCAGTTCAGGATTGGGCTACACCTTC.

The chain couples TRBV2 to TRBJ1-4, with D tentatively TRBD1 (5 bases). Looked up from germline, CDR1 is SNHLY and CDR2 is FYNNEI. Trimming took off 6 bases at V and 5 bases at J, with 13 bases between the two ends. This CDR3 has 14 amino acids. The DNA of the CDR3 is TGTGCCAGCAGCCCTGCGGGGGGAAATGAAAAACTGTTTTTT. This codes for CASSPAGGNEKLFF.

The gene calls are TRBV19 and TRBJ2-2, with TRBD2 identical over 7 bases. The V gene end was trimmed by 5 bases and the J gene end by 4 bases; junction bases not matched to a gene: 7. Germline lookup yields CDR1 LNHDA and CDR2 SQIVND (reference sequence). CDR3 size: 15 residues. The chain's CDR3 is CASSSPGRVTGELFF. The CDR3, as DNA: TGTGCCAGTAGTTCGCCAGGGAGGGTCACCGGGGAGCTGTTTTTT.

The chain uses TRBV11-3 and TRBJ1-3; no firm D call. The CDR3 is 16 amino acids. Trimming shortened V by 4 bases and J by 0 bases, and 13 bases separated the two germline ends. The germline CDR1 and CDR2 sequences are SGHNT and YENEEA. CDR3 protein: CASSSGYSRSGNTIYF. Written as DNA, the CDR3 is TGTGCCAGCAGCTCGGGGTACAGCCGCTCTGGAAACACCATATATTTT.

This chain uses TRBV29-1 with TRBJ2-5, with 9 bases that match TRBD1. This CDR3 region has 17 residues. V lost 4 bases and J lost 5; bases outside the gene matches: 17. The V gene's germline CDR1 is SQVTM and CDR2 ANQGSEA. CDR3 loop: CSVGGTGNWDVAETQYF. CDR3 coding DNA: TGCAGCGTTGGCGGGACAGGGAATTGGGATGTTGCGGAGACCCAGTACTTC.